This TCR beta chain was retrieved from a study of blood T cell repertoires in COVID-19. Study at large: Italy, Spain and the United States were the sources of the convalescent and acute COVID-19 samples.

Original handling: Cell counts per sample came from amplifying reference gene primers. Produced via immunoSEQ multiplex PCR; TCRdb's table is partial and in-frame only. The V and J calls and clone size come from that table; D and trimming were worked out from the DNA. The repertoire includes under 200,000 clones, 75% to 90% of them detected once, and about a tenth sits in the top ten. Trimming took 0 bases from V and 14 from J, leaving 25 bases between them. The CDR3 runs 17 residues. The germline V gene has CDR1 LGHDT and CDR2 YNNKEL (reference sequence). The V and J genes are TRBV3-1 (or the pseudogene TRBV3-2) and TRBJ2-2, with TRBD1 as a possible D gene (5 bases). The specimen sequenced was peripheral blood. The TCR was taken from a woman of 80 years or more with active or convalescent COVID-19. The CDR3 nucleotides read TGTGCCAGCAGCCAAGATAGGACAACGAACACTCTCTCGGGTCTGTTTTTT. Encoded protein: CASSQDRTTNTLSGLFF.